This T cell receptor beta chain originates from a study of PD-1 blockade in classical Hodgkin lymphoma. This clone is a singleton in its sample. Sample time point: cycle 4 day 1 (C4D1), after more than 5 weeks of nivolumab. No patient escaped relapse after autologous stem cell transplantation, and brentuximab vedotin exposure varied. The V gene's germline CDR1 is SGDLS and CDR2 YYNGEE. V dropped 4 bases and J dropped 4; count of bases not matched to a gene: 10. The CDR3 loop spans 16 amino acids. The method was immunoSEQ multiplex PCR; TCRdb's version includes in-frame clones alone and lacks a portion of them. This repertoire shows roughly 15,000 clones, 80% to 90% found once; its top ten account for 16%.

V is TRBV9 and J is TRBJ2-2; 7 bases align to TRBD1. Here the sequenced sample was peripheral blood mononuclear cells (PBMCs), taken before the fourth cycle of nivolumab. This receptor was identified in a human donor with classical Hodgkin lymphoma. This chain's CDR3 is CASSTYRGRGTGELFF. CDR3 in DNA: TGTGCCAGCAGCACATACAGGGGACGGGGCACCGGGGAGCTGTTTTTT.